Detailed here is one T cell receptor beta chain. Its antigen is currently unknown. The donors, nominally healthy at sampling, likely had unrecorded immune exposures. The PCR ran on 60 Vbeta and 13 Jbeta primers. TCRdb's copy holds only in-frame clones and misses some; the assay was immunoSEQ multiplex PCR. The data contain around 140,000 clones, around 80% of them seen just once; the ten biggest clones take up around 3%. The entry originates in a study of cytomegalovirus exposure and HLA in healthy donors. About the research overall: Counted in an early data release were roughly 87 million unique TCRs from HLA-typed donors.

Study observations and caveats: Segments of the TCR beta V type were, in most cases, productive about 87% or about 30% of the time in an earlier analysis. Association with HLA alleles at 0.05 false discovery rate was found for 17,000 or so TCR beta sequences in a later analysis.

Trimming pared 5 bases from V and 4 bases from J, leaving 11 bases between. This CDR3 is built from 13 residues. Germline CDR1 and CDR2: SGHTA and FQGTGA. The source of this sequence is a man aged 18-30 years in good health and CMV-seropositive. The specimen sequenced was PBMCs. The V call is TRBV7-3, the J call TRBJ2-5, with D possibly being TRBD2 (7 bases). In DNA, the CDR3 is TGTGCCAGCAGCAGGGGGGAGGGAGAGACCCAGTACTTC. Its protein product is CASSRGEGETQYF.